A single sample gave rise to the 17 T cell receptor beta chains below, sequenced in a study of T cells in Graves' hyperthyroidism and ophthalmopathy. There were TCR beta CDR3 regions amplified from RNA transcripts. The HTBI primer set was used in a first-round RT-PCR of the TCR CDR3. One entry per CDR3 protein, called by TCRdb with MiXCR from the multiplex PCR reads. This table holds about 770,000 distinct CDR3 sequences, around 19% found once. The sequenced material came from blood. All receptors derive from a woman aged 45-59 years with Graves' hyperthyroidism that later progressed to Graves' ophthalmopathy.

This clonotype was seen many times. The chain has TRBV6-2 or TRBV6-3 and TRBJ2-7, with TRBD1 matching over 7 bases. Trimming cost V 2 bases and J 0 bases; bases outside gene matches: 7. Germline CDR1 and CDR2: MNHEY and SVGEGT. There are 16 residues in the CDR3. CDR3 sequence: CASSYARDRHSYEQYF. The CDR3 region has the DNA TGTGCCAGCAGTTACGCAAGGGACAGACACTCCTACGAGCAGTACTTC.

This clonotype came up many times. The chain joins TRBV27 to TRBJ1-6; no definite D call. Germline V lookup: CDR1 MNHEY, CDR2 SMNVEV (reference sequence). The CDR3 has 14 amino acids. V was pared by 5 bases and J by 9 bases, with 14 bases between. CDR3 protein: CASSVSGLSSPLHF. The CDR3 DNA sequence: TGTGCCAGCAGTGTCTCTGGTCTGTCTTCACCCCTCCACTTT.

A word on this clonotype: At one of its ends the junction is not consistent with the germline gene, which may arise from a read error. The CDR3 spells CASSRRQDGNAEAFF. Written as DNA, the CDR3 is TGTGCCAGCAGTCGTCGACAGGACGGGAACGCTGAAGCTTTCTTT. V gene TRBV6-1 combines with J gene TRBJ1-1; perhaps TRBD1 as D (6 bases). This CDR3 region has 15 residues. The germline CDR1 and CDR2 sequences are MNHNS and SASEGT.

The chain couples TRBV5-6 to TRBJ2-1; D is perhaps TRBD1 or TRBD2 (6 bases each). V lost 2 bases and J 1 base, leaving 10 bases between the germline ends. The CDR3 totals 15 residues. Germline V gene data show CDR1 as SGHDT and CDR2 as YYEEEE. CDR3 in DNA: TGTGCCAGCAGCTTTGGGGGGCCATCCTACAATGAGCAGTTCTTC. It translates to CASSFGGPSYNEQFF.

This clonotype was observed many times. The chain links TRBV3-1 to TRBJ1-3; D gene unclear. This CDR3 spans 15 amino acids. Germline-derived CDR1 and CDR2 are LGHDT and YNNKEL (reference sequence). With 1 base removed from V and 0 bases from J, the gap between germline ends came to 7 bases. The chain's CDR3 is CASSQGGRSGNTIYF. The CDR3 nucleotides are TGTGCCAGCAGCCAAGGAGGGCGCTCTGGAAACACCATATATTTT.

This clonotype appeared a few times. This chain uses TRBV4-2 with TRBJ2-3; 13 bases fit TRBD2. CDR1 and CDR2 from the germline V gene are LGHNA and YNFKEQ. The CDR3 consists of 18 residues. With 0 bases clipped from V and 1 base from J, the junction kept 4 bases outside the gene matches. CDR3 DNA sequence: TGTGCCAGCAGCCAAGAGCCCGGACTAGCGGGGGGCACAGATACGCAGTATTTT. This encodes CASSQEPGLAGGTDTQYF.

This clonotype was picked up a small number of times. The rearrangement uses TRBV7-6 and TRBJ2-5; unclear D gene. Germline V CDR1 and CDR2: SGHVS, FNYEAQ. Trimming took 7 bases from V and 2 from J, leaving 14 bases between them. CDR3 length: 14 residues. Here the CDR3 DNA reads TGTGCCAGCACCTATGAGATGCTACAAGAGACCCAGTACTTC. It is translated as CASTYEMLQETQYF. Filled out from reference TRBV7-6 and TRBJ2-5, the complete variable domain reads GAGVSQSPRYKVTKRGQDVALRCDPISGHVSLYWYRQALGQGPEFLTYFNYEAQQDKSGLPNDRFSAERPEGSISTLTIQRTEQRDSAMYRCASTYEMLQETQYFGPGTRLLVL.

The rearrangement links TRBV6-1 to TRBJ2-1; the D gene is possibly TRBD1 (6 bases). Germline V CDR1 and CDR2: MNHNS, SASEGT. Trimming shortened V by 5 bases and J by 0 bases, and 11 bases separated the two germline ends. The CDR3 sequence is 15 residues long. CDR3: CASSNTGNSYNEQFF. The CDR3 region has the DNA TGTGCCAGCAGTAACACAGGGAACTCCTACAATGAGCAGTTCTTC.

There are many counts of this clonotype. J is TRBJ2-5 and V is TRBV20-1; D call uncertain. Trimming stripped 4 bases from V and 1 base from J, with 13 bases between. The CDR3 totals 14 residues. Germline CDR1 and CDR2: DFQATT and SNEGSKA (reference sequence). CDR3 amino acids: CSAKVGRPQETQYF. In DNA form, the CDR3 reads TGCAGTGCTAAAGTCGGCAGACCCCAAGAGACCCAGTACTTC.

The CDR3 DNA is TGTGCCAGCAGACTCGGACAGGGGGCCTACTACGAGCAGTACTTC. Translated, it gives CASRLGQGAYYEQYF. V and J are TRBV27 and TRBJ2-7; 11 bases fit TRBD1. The CDR3 has 15 residues. Germline V gene sequence: CDR1 MNHEY, CDR2 SMNVEV (reference sequence). J lost 3 bases, V lost 6 bases, and 7 bases had no gene match.

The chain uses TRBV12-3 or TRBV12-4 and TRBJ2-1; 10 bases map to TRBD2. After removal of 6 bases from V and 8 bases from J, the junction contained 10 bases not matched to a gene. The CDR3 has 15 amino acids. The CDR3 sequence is CASSRAGGPVDEQFF. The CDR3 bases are TGTGCCAGCAGCAGAGCGGGGGGGCCGGTGGATGAGCAGTTCTTC.

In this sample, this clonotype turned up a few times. The CDR3 protein is CASSKEALISYNEQFF. CDR3 sequence (DNA): TGCGCCAGCAGCAAGGAAGCCCTCATCTCCTACAATGAGCAGTTCTTC. The rearrangement uses TRBV4-1 and TRBJ2-1; no firm D call. Germline V lookup: CDR1 MGHRA, CDR2 YSYEKL. Trimming stripped 5 bases from V and 0 bases from J, with 14 bases between. The CDR3 is made up of 16 amino acids.

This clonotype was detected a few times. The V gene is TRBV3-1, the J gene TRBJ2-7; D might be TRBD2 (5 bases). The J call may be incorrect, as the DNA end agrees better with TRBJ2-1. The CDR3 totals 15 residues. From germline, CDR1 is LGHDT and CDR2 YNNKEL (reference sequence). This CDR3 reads CASSEGILSSYEQFF. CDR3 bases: TGTGCCAGCAGCGAGGGAATTTTGAGCTCCTACGAGCAGTTCTTC.

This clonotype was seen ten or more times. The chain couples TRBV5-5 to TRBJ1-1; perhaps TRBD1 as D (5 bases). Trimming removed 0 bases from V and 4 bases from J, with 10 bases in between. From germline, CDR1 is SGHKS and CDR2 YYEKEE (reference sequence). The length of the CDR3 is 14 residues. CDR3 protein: CASSLVAGSTEAFF. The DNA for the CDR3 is TGTGCCAGCAGCTTGGTAGCAGGGAGCACTGAAGCTTTCTTT.

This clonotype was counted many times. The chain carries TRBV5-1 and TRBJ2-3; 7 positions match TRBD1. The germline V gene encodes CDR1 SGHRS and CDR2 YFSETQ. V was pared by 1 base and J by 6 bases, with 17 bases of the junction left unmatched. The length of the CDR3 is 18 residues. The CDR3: CASSLWERQGISGDTQYF. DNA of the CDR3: TGCGCCAGCAGCTTGTGGGAACGACAGGGCATATCCGGCGATACGCAGTATTTT.

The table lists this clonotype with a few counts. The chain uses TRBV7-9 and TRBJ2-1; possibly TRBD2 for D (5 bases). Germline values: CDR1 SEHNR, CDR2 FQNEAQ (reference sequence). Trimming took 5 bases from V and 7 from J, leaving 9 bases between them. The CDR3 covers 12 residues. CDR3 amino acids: CASSQWENEQFF. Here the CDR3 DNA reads TGTGCCAGCAGCCAGTGGGAGAATGAGCAGTTCTTC.

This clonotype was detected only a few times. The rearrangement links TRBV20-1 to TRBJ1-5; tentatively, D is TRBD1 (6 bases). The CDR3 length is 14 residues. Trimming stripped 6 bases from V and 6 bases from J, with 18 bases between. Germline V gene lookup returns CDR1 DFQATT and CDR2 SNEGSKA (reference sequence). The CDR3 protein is CSAHDSGAGQPQHF. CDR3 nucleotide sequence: TGCAGTGCCCACGACTCAGGGGCAGGTCAGCCCCAGCATTTT.